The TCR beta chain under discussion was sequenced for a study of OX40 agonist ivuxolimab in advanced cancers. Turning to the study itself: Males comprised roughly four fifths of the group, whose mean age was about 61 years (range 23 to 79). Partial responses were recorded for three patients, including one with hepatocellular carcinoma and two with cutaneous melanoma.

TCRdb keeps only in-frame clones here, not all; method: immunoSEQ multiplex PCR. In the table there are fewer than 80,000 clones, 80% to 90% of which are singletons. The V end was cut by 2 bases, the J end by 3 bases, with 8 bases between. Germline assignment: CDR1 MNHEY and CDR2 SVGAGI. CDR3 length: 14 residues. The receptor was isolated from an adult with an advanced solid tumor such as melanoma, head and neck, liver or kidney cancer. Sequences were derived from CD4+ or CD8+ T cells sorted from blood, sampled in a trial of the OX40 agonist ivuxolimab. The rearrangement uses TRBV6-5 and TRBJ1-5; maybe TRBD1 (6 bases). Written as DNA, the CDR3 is TGTGCCAGCAGTTACGGGGGGCCCAATCAGCCCCAGCATTTT. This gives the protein CASSYGGPNQPQHF.